A single sample is the source of the 32 T cell receptor beta chains below, sequenced in a study of glioma-infiltrating T cells after dendritic cell vaccination. Generated by immunoSEQ multiplex PCR, the TCRdb table keeps only in-frame clones and is missing some. The table records roughly 100,000 clones, around 87% of them present only once. The time point denotes: after dendritic cell vaccination, including at tumor progression/relapse. The sample here was blood, taken after dendritic cell vaccination. The receptors were gathered from a human donor with glioblastoma.

V and J are TRBV5-1 and TRBJ2-5; tentative D call: TRBD2 (6 bases). CDR1 SGHRS and CDR2 YFSETQ come from the germline V gene. This CDR3 comprises 16 residues. Trimming removed 4 bases at V and 4 bases at J, with 20 bases between. Here the CDR3 reads CASSPGGATRGETQYF. The CDR3 bases are TGCGCCAGCAGCCCGGGTGGGGCGACTAGAGGAGAGACCCAGTACTTC. Filled out from reference TRBV5-1 and TRBJ2-5, the complete variable domain reads KAGVTQTPRYLIKTRGQQVTLSCSPISGHRSVSWYQQTPGQGLQFLFEYFSETQRNKGNFPGRFSGRQFSNSRSEMNVSTLELGDSALYLCASSPGGATRGETQYFGPGTRLLVL.

V and J are TRBV5-1 and TRBJ2-2; D not resolved. Germline assignment: CDR1 SGHRS and CDR2 YFSETQ. The CDR3 sequence is 16 residues long. The V and J ends lost 0 bases and 1 base respectively, with 10 bases between them. The CDR3 region is CASSLADIRNTGELFF. The CDR3 DNA is TGCGCCAGCAGCTTGGCCGACATACGGAACACCGGGGAGCTGTTTTTT. Combining the CDR3 with reference TRBV5-1 and TRBJ2-2 gives the whole variable domain KAGVTQTPRYLIKTRGQQVTLSCSPISGHRSVSWYQQTPGQGLQFLFEYFSETQRNKGNFPGRFSGRQFSNSRSEMNVSTLELGDSALYLCASSLADIRNTGELFFGEGSRLTVL.

The gene calls are TRBV29-1 and TRBJ2-2; the match to TRBD1 covers 7 bases. V was clipped by 5 bases and J by 7 bases; unmatched bases: 10. This CDR3 has 14 residues. Per the germline V gene, CDR1 is SQVTM and CDR2 is ANQGSEA. The CDR3 DNA follows: TGCAGCGTTTTAGTGGACAGGCAAGGCGGGGAGCTGTTTTTT. It is translated as CSVLVDRQGGELFF.

The chain links TRBV10-2 to TRBJ2-1, with 10 positions matching TRBD2. Losses at the gene ends were 0 bases for V and 7 bases for J; bases not matched to a gene: 6. The germline V gene has CDR1 WSHSY and CDR2 SAAADI. The length of the CDR3 is 16 residues. The CDR3 loop is CASSESKLAGTNEQFF. The CDR3 region has the DNA TGCGCCAGCAGTGAGTCGAAACTAGCGGGGACGAATGAGCAGTTCTTC.

This sequence joins TRBV25-1 and TRBJ2-7; D is unresolved. The germline V gene has CDR1 MGHDK and CDR2 SYGVNS. Trimming left V 6 bases short and J 1 base short, with 10 bases between. The CDR3 is 13 residues long. The CDR3 reads CASRSYESYEQYF. The DNA for the CDR3 is TGTGCCAGCAGATCCTACGAATCCTACGAGCAGTACTTC.

The rearrangement uses TRBV29-1 and TRBJ2-3, with 13 bases lining up with TRBD2. The CDR3 covers 14 residues. V lost 4 bases, J lost 5 bases, and 3 bases stayed unmatched. The V gene's germline CDR1 is SQVTM and CDR2 ANQGSEA. CDR3 amino acids: CSVALAGGVDTQYF. CDR3 sequence (DNA): TGCAGCGTTGCACTAGCGGGAGGGGTAGATACGCAGTATTTT.

V gene TRBV29-1 combines with J gene TRBJ1-2, with D unclear. The CDR3 is 14 residues long. V was pared by 6 bases and J by 0 bases, with 14 bases between. The germline CDR1 and CDR2 sequences are SQVTM and ANQGSEA. CDR3 protein: CSVRGLEANYGYTF. CDR3 DNA: TGCAGCGTCCGCGGGTTGGAAGCTAACTATGGCTACACCTTC.

The chain is built from TRBV6-1 and TRBJ2-7; 10 nucleotides align to TRBD2. V lost 3 bases, J lost 3 bases, and 5 bases stayed unmatched. The CDR3 length is 15 residues. Germline CDR1 is MNHNS and CDR2 is SASEGT. The CDR3 here is CASSDYSGRLYEQYF. In DNA form, the CDR3 reads TGTGCCAGCAGTGACTATAGCGGGAGGCTCTACGAGCAGTACTTC.

This chain joins TRBV11-2 and TRBJ2-3; 10 bases are shared with TRBD2. Per germline, CDR1 SGHAT and CDR2 FQNNGV. Trimming took 5 bases from V and 5 from J; bases not matched to a gene: 10. The CDR3 runs 16 residues. CDR3 bases: TGTGCCAGCAGCAAAAGCCGGACTAGCGGACGAGATACGCAGTATTTT. This sequence encodes CASSKSRTSGRDTQYF.

The chain recombines TRBV4-1 with TRBJ1-2; tentatively, D is TRBD1 (6 bases). V lost 1 base and J 4 bases, leaving 13 bases between the germline ends. Per germline, CDR1 MGHRA and CDR2 YSYEKL. The CDR3 length is 15 residues. CDR3 in DNA: TGCGCCAGCAGCCAAGGGGCAGGGGTGGGCTATGGCTACACCTTC. It specifies CASSQGAGVGYGYTF.

The table lists this clone with a count of one. This chain links TRBV9 with TRBJ1-1, with D maybe TRBD1 (5 bases). Trimming shortened V by 2 bases and J by 8 bases, and 13 bases separated the two germline ends. Germline V gives CDR1 SGDLS, CDR2 YYNGEE. The CDR3 sequence is 13 residues long. For the CDR3, the DNA is TGTGCCAGCAGCGTGAGGTATGCAGGGGAAGCTTTCTTT. It translates to CASSVRYAGEAFF.

The CDR3 sequence is CASSLSGGTTEAFF. The CDR3 coding sequence is TGTGCCAGCAGCTTATCAGGGGGCACCACTGAAGCTTTCTTT. The chain employs TRBV7-9 and TRBJ1-1, with TRBD1 matching over 8 bases. The CDR3 covers 14 residues. The germline V gene encodes CDR1 SEHNR and CDR2 FQNEAQ (reference sequence). The junction had 3 bases not matched to a gene; V was cut back by 2 bases and J by 4 bases.

This sequence joins TRBV27 and TRBJ1-1; 7 positions match TRBD1. The V segment lost 0 bases and the J segment 7 bases; nucleotides outside the gene matches: 8. Germline-derived CDR1 and CDR2 are MNHEY and SMNVEV (reference sequence). The CDR3 has 15 residues. DNA of the CDR3: TGTGCCAGCAGTTTATCGTCGGGGACAGTAGTTGAAGCTTTCTTT. Its translation: CASSLSSGTVVEAFF.

The V call is TRBV19, the J call TRBJ1-6, with 11 bases that match TRBD1. V shed 6 bases and J 6 bases; nucleotides not matched to a gene: 4. The CDR3 runs to 15 residues. Germline CDR1 LNHDA, CDR2 SQIVND (reference sequence). The CDR3 DNA reads as TGTGCCAGTAGCGGACAGGGGGCAGTTAATTCACCCCTCCACTTT. Its translation is CASSGQGAVNSPLHF.

The chain has TRBV29-1 and TRBJ1-2; 10 bases match TRBD1. Trimming took 6 bases from V and 0 from J; bases not matched to a gene: 1. Germline-derived CDR1 and CDR2 are SQVTM and ANQGSEA. The CDR3 covers 13 residues. CDR3 amino acids: CSVGTGANYGYTF. CDR3 DNA sequence: TGCAGCGTGGGGACAGGGGCTAACTATGGCTACACCTTC.

This chain joins TRBV6-1 and TRBJ1-5, with 8 positions matching TRBD1. Unmatched junction bases numbered 6, after V lost 2 bases and J lost 6 bases. This CDR3 contains 15 residues. The germline gives CDR1 MNHNS, CDR2 SASEGT. CDR3 residues: CASSESGTGGQPQHF. The CDR3 DNA sequence: TGTGCCAGCAGTGAATCCGGGACAGGAGGTCAGCCCCAGCATTTT.

The rearrangement links TRBV4-1 to TRBJ1-6, with D maybe TRBD1 (5 bases). The length of the CDR3 is 16 residues. The V end was cut by 0 bases, the J end by 4 bases, with 10 bases between. The V gene's germline CDR1 is MGHRA and CDR2 YSYEKL. CDR3 region: CASSQEAGGYNSPLHF. The CDR3 DNA reads TGCGCCAGCAGCCAAGAGGCGGGGGGGTATAATTCACCCCTCCACTTT.

The DNA for the CDR3 is TGTGCCAGCTCACCAATACAGGGGGACACTGAAGCTTTCTTT. Translating gives CASSPIQGDTEAFF. The chain combines TRBV18 with TRBJ1-1, with 8 bases identical to TRBD1. Germline V gene sequence: CDR1 KGHSH, CDR2 LQKENI. This CDR3 contains 14 residues. With 2 bases clipped from V and 3 bases from J, the junction kept 2 bases outside the gene matches.

The chain carries TRBV4-1 and TRBJ2-5, with 7 positions matching TRBD2. The CDR3 has 14 residues. The germline V gene encodes CDR1 MGHRA and CDR2 YSYEKL. With V trimmed by 4 bases and J by 7 bases, 9 bases remained unmatched. The CDR3 sequence is CASSLAGVQGTQYF. Here the CDR3 DNA reads TGCGCCAGCAGCCTGGCGGGGGTCCAGGGGACCCAGTACTTC.

The V call is TRBV7-8, the J call TRBJ1-5, with TRBD1 matching 9 bases. V dropped 3 bases and J dropped 8; count of bases not matched to a gene: 11. CDR1 is SGHVS, CDR2 FQNEAQ, per germline. The CDR3 contains 16 residues. DNA for the CDR3: TGTGCCAGCAGCTTGGAGGGACAGGGACGGATGAAGCCCCAGCATTTT. It specifies CASSLEGQGRMKPQHF. The variable domain in full, with the rest retrieved from reference TRBV7-8 and TRBJ1-5, is GAGVSQSPRYKVAKRGQDVALRCDPISGHVSLFWYQQALGQGPEFLTYFQNEAQLDKSGLPSDRFFAERPEGSVSTLKIQRTQQEDSAVYLCASSLEGQGRMKPQHFGDGTRLSIL.

V gene TRBV5-1 combines with J gene TRBJ1-2; possible D gene TRBD1, 6 bases. The CDR3 has 14 amino acids. From germline, CDR1 is SGHRS and CDR2 YFSETQ. V lost 4 bases to trimming and J lost 3 bases, with 13 bases between them. In DNA, the CDR3 is TGCGCCAGCAGCCCGACAGGTTCTGACTATGGCTACACCTTC. Translated, it gives CASSPTGSDYGYTF.

The gene calls are TRBV5-4 and TRBJ2-1; 7 bases fit TRBD2. V lost 5 bases, J lost 1 base, and 9 bases stayed unmatched. There are 16 residues in the CDR3. Germline V lookup: CDR1 SGHNT, CDR2 YYREEE (reference sequence). The DNA of the CDR3 is TGTGCCAGCAGATACCTAGGACTAGGGTCCTACAATGAGCAGTTCTTC. Its protein is CASRYLGLGSYNEQFF.

The rearrangement uses TRBV28 and TRBJ1-5; 10 positions match TRBD1. Per germline, CDR1 MDHEN and CDR2 SYDVKM. V shed 6 bases and J 5 bases; nucleotides not matched to a gene: 7. This CDR3 comprises 15 residues. In DNA, the CDR3 is TGTGCCAGCAGATCCACCGGGACAGGGGATCAGCCCCAGCATTTT. This sequence encodes CASRSTGTGDQPQHF.

The sample holds a few counts of this clone. V usage is TRBV2 and J usage is TRBJ2-7, with 8 bases identical to TRBD1. CDR3 length: 14 amino acids. V lost 7 bases to trimming and J lost 3 bases; unmatched junction nucleotides: 8. In germline, CDR1 is SNHLY, CDR2 FYNNEI. The CDR3 loop is CASTRTGSRYEQYF. The CDR3 nucleotides are TGTGCCAGCACTCGGACAGGGTCCCGCTACGAGCAGTACTTC.

The chain carries TRBV18 and TRBJ2-1, with 8 bases matching TRBD2. V gave up 8 bases and J gave up 2 bases; unmatched junction bases: 8. The CDR3 has 15 amino acids. Germline V gene data show CDR1 as KGHSH and CDR2 as LQKENI. The CDR3 is CASHSGGETYNEQFF. The CDR3 DNA follows: TGTGCCAGCCACAGCGGGGGAGAAACCTACAATGAGCAGTTCTTC.

The rearrangement joins TRBV9 to TRBJ2-7; TRBD2 agrees at 7 bases. This CDR3 contains 15 residues. V was clipped by 4 bases and J by 2 bases; unmatched bases: 9. Germline CDR1 and CDR2: SGDLS and YYNGEE. The CDR3 DNA reads TGTGCCAGCAGCCCGCTAGCGGACTATGCCTACGAGCAGTACTTC. Its protein product is CASSPLADYAYEQYF. Full variable domain (remainder filled in from reference TRBV9 and TRBJ2-7): DSGVTQTPKHLITATGQRVTLRCSPRSGDLSVYWYQQSLDQGLQFLIQYYNGEERAKGNILERFSAQQFPDLHSELNLSSLELGDSALYFCASSPLADYAYEQYFGPGTRLTVT.

This sequence joins TRBV6-5 and TRBJ2-7; the match to TRBD1 covers 10 bases. CDR3 length equals 14 residues. Germline CDR1 reads MNHEY; CDR2 reads SVGAGI. The V segment lost 6 bases and the J segment 5 bases; nucleotides outside the gene matches: 7. CDR3 bases: TGTGCCAGCAGCCGAGGACAGGGGGTTGACGAGCAGTACTTC. Translated: CASSRGQGVDEQYF.

The chain carries TRBV29-1 and TRBJ2-1; 9 bases align to TRBD1. V lost 6 bases, J lost 5 bases, and 14 bases stayed unmatched. In germline, CDR1 is SQVTM, CDR2 ANQGSEA. The CDR3 contains 16 residues. The CDR3 sequence: CSVEIRDRVNHNEQFF. The CDR3 DNA follows: TGCAGCGTAGAAATACGGGACAGGGTTAATCACAATGAGCAGTTCTTC.

The chain links TRBV7-9 to TRBJ2-7; D possibly corresponds to TRBD1 (6 bases). The V end lost 4 bases, the J end lost 1 base, and 8 bases lay between the germline ends. The length of the CDR3 is 13 residues. CDR1 and CDR2 from the germline V gene are SEHNR and FQNEAQ (reference sequence). In DNA, the CDR3 is TGTGCCAGCAGCTCGGACAGTTCCTACGAGCAGTACTTC. It yields the protein CASSSDSSYEQYF.

This clone was seen once. This chain joins TRBV5-1 and TRBJ1-2; D is undetermined. The ends were cut back, 0 bases at V and 5 bases at J, with 11 bases in the middle. Germline V gene sequence: CDR1 SGHRS, CDR2 YFSETQ. The CDR3 has 14 amino acids. The chain's CDR3 is CASSLGAAPYGYTF. As DNA, the CDR3 is TGCGCCAGCAGCTTGGGGGCAGCACCTTATGGCTACACCTTC.

This sequence joins TRBV6-5 and TRBJ1-5; D gene unclear. Germline assignment: CDR1 MNHEY and CDR2 SVGAGI. Trimming left V 5 bases short and J 7 bases short, with 9 bases between. This CDR3 contains 12 residues. The CDR3 region is CASSPPQQPQHF. DNA for the CDR3: TGTGCCAGCAGTCCCCCACAACAGCCCCAGCATTTT.

The chain combines TRBV18 with TRBJ2-1; D is possibly TRBD2 (6 bases). The ends were cut back, 3 bases at V and 10 bases at J, with 16 bases in the middle. This CDR3 has 14 amino acids. From germline, CDR1 is KGHSH and CDR2 LQKENI. The CDR3 sequence: CASSPGTLASEQFF. The CDR3 coding sequence is TGTGCCAGCTCACCGGGTACACTAGCTTCGGAGCAGTTCTTC.